Following are 19 T cell receptor beta chains from one sample sequenced in a study of blood T cell repertoires in COVID-19. The table came from immunoSEQ multiplex PCR; TCRdb's copy has only in-frame clones and leaves some out. The sample lists 150,000 to 200,000 clones, around 84% seen once, with around 14% in the top ten. The material sequenced was peripheral blood. The receptors stem from a man younger than 40 with active or convalescent COVID-19.

The chain carries TRBV30 and TRBJ1-1, with TRBD1 identical over 10 bases. Germline loops: CDR1 GTSNPN, CDR2 SVGIG (reference sequence). CDR3 length equals 15 residues. Losses at the gene ends were 3 bases for V and 3 bases for J; bases not matched to a gene: 7. In DNA form, the CDR3 reads TGTGCCTGGAGCGGACCGACAGGGGGCTACACTGAAGCTTTCTTT. Its protein product is CAWSGPTGGYTEAFF.

The genes are TRBV5-8 and TRBJ2-7, with TRBD2 as a possible D gene (5 bases). The V end was cut by 5 bases, the J end by 6 bases, with 15 bases between. The germline gives CDR1 SGHTS, CDR2 YDEGEE. This CDR3 comprises 13 residues. The CDR3 nucleotides read TGTGCCAGCAGTCCGGGGATGGGCGTCGAGCAGTACTTC. Protein product: CASSPGMGVEQYF.

Worth noting for this clone: At one end, the junction sequence differs from germline, possibly due to a read error. The J gene is TRBJ1-2, the V gene TRBV25-1, with 8 bases identical to TRBD1. Per germline, CDR1 MGHDK and CDR2 SYGVNS. The CDR3 contains 10 residues. CDR3 region: CASGDRGRTF. The CDR3 nucleotides are TGTGCCAGCGGTGACAGGGGACGCACCTTC.

The chain carries TRBV27 and TRBJ2-7, with D tentatively TRBD2 (5 bases). The CDR3 length is 12 residues. Per the germline V gene, CDR1 is MNHEY and CDR2 is SMNVEV (reference sequence). V was shortened by 6 bases and J by 2 bases, with 8 bases between the two germline ends. In nucleotides, the CDR3 is TGTGCCAGCAGGGGAGCCCCCTACGAGCAGTACTTC. It is translated as CASRGAPYEQYF.

The chain is built from TRBV7-3 and TRBJ2-2; D not certain. Germline V gene sequence: CDR1 SGHTA, CDR2 FQGTGA. This CDR3 is built from 13 residues. Trimming left V 4 bases short and J 7 bases short, with 10 bases between. The CDR3, as DNA: TGTGCCAGCAGCTCTACGATAGACGGGGAGCTGTTTTTT. This sequence encodes CASSSTIDGELFF.

This chain links TRBV6-5 with TRBJ1-6; 9 nucleotides agree with TRBD1. V gave up 6 bases and J gave up 8 bases; unmatched junction bases: 8. Germline loops: CDR1 MNHEY, CDR2 SVGAGI. This CDR3 region has 15 residues. The CDR3 DNA reads TGTGCCAGCAGAGGGGACAGGGCCGAATATTCACCCCTCCACTTT. This codes for CASRGDRAEYSPLHF.

The V and J genes are TRBV6-2 or TRBV6-3 and TRBJ2-3, with D tentatively TRBD1 (6 bases). CDR3 length: 16 residues. V was shortened by 0 bases and J by 7 bases, with 17 bases between the two germline ends. Germline V gives CDR1 MNHEY, CDR2 SVGEGT. DNA of the CDR3: TGTGCCAGCAGTTACTCCGGAAACAGGGAATCAAATACGCAGTATTTT. Residues: CASSYSGNRESNTQYF.

This chain uses TRBV19 with TRBJ1-3; 9 nucleotides align to TRBD1. CDR3 length equals 18 residues. V gave up 5 bases and J gave up 0 bases; unmatched junction bases: 11. Germline CDR1 LNHDA, CDR2 SQIVND (reference sequence). The CDR3 protein is CASSLGQGTTNSGNTIYF. The CDR3 DNA reads TGTGCCAGTAGTTTAGGACAGGGGACGACCAACTCTGGAAACACCATATATTTT. The whole variable domain, filled in from reference TRBV19 and TRBJ1-3, reads DGGITQSPKYLFRKEGQNVTLSCEQNLNHDAMYWYRQDPGQGLRLIYYSQIVNDFQKGDIAEGYSVSREKKESFPLTVTSAQKNPTAFYLCASSLGQGTTNSGNTIYFGEGSWLTVV.

This sequence joins TRBV5-1 and TRBJ1-1, with 9 bases identical to TRBD1. This CDR3 has 12 amino acids. V gave up 4 bases and J gave up 7 bases; unmatched junction bases: 2. Germline lookup yields CDR1 SGHRS and CDR2 YFSETQ. In nucleotides, the CDR3 is TGCGCCAGCAGCCCGGGACAGGGTGAAGCTTTCTTT. Its translation: CASSPGQGEAFF.

The chain is built from TRBV28 and TRBJ2-1; TRBD1 matches at 10 bases. Germline values: CDR1 MDHEN, CDR2 SYDVKM. CDR3 length equals 15 residues. V lost 4 bases, J lost 8 bases, and 8 bases stayed unmatched. DNA for the CDR3: TGTGCCAGCAGTTCGGGGACAGGGGTCATCGATGAGCAGTTCTTC. As protein: CASSSGTGVIDEQFF.

The chain recombines TRBV3-1 (or the pseudogene TRBV3-2) with TRBJ1-1; no clear D gene. Trimming shortened V by 1 base and J by 4 bases, and 10 bases separated the two germline ends. CDR3 size: 14 residues. Germline CDR1 and CDR2: LGHDT and YNNKEL (reference sequence). The chain's CDR3 is CASSQGPSATEAFF. The CDR3 DNA reads as TGTGCCAGCAGCCAAGGGCCTAGCGCCACTGAAGCTTTCTTT.

Written as DNA, the CDR3 is TGCGCCAGCAGTTCCGGAGGGACTGAAGCTTTCTTT. As protein: CASSSGGTEAFF. V usage is TRBV5-1 and J usage is TRBJ1-1; D unclear. Trimming pared 5 bases from V and 5 bases from J, leaving 10 bases between. CDR1 is SGHRS and CDR2 is YFSETQ in the germline V gene. The length of the CDR3 is 12 residues.

The chain combines TRBV18 with TRBJ1-6, with D uncertain. From germline, CDR1 is KGHSH and CDR2 LQKENI. The V end was cut by 4 bases, the J end by 7 bases, with 14 bases between. The CDR3 is made up of 15 amino acids. The CDR3 is CASSRNGEGNSPLHF. CDR3 bases: TGTGCCAGCTCACGAAATGGGGAGGGAAATTCACCCCTCCACTTT.

The chain is built from TRBV4-3 and TRBJ2-2; the match to TRBD1 covers 8 bases. Germline values: CDR1 LGHNA, CDR2 YSLEER. The CDR3 consists of 18 residues. The junction had 14 bases not matched to a gene; V was cut back by 4 bases and J by 4 bases. The CDR3 is CASSLGALQGAGTGELFF. CDR3 sequence (DNA): TGCGCCAGCAGCCTAGGGGCTCTTCAGGGGGCTGGCACCGGGGAGCTGTTTTTT.

The CDR3 sequence is CAWSASGGAYNEQFF. Here the CDR3 DNA reads TGTGCCTGGAGTGCTAGCGGGGGGGCCTACAATGAGCAGTTCTTC. The chain uses TRBV30 and TRBJ2-1, with 12 positions matching TRBD2. The CDR3 consists of 15 residues. After removal of 1 base from V and 2 bases from J, the junction contained 0 bases not matched to a gene. CDR1 is GTSNPN and CDR2 is SVGIG in the germline V gene (reference sequence).

The chain joins TRBV7-9 to TRBJ2-5, with 11 bases that match TRBD2. CDR1 is SEHNR and CDR2 is FQNEAQ in the germline V gene (reference sequence). The CDR3 runs 19 residues. J lost 4 bases, V lost 5 bases, and 18 bases had no gene match. The CDR3 nucleotides are TGTGCCAGCAGCGGACAAAGTTTGGGGCTAGCGGGGGGAGGAGAGACCCAGTACTTC. Translation: CASSGQSLGLAGGGETQYF.

The rearrangement joins TRBV18 to TRBJ2-7; 10 positions match TRBD2. This CDR3 is 15 amino acids long. Trimming took 4 bases from V and 5 from J; bases not matched to a gene: 8. Germline V CDR1 and CDR2: KGHSH, LQKENI. The CDR3 DNA reads TGTGCCAGCTCACGACCGGGACTAGCGAACCACGAGCAGTACTTC. Its protein is CASSRPGLANHEQYF.

This sequence joins TRBV24-1 and TRBJ2-3; 7 nucleotides align to TRBD2. Germline CDR1 is KGHDR and CDR2 is SFDVKD. This CDR3 comprises 15 residues. V dropped 0 bases and J dropped 5; count of bases not matched to a gene: 4. The CDR3 DNA follows: TGTGCCACCAGTGATTTGCGTGGGAGGGGAGATACGCAGTATTTT. It yields the protein CATSDLRGRGDTQYF.

The V call is TRBV4-3, the J call TRBJ1-5, with D tentatively TRBD1 (6 bases). This CDR3 comprises 16 residues. Germline CDR1 and CDR2: LGHNA and YSLEER. Trimming took off 3 bases at V and 6 bases at J, with 18 bases between the two ends. CDR3 DNA: TGCGCCAGCAGCCAGACATACTACGGGACAATTCAGCCCCAGCATTTT. It specifies CASSQTYYGTIQPQHF.